The source of this T cell receptor (beta chain) is a study of blood T cell repertoires in COVID-19. Data came from immunoSEQ multiplex PCR; TCRdb stores just in-frame clones and leaves some out. Counted here are 250,000 to 350,000 clones, over 75% occurring once; the ten biggest clones make up roughly 10%. Cohort assignment relied on participant-reported clinical history. Cohort 3 recovered donors had two negative PCRs, clearance, or symptom resolution. The CDR3 is 16 amino acids. Germline assignment: CDR1 KGHSH and CDR2 LQKENI. Germline trimming cut 2 bases from V and 7 bases from J; bases unmatched to any gene: 4.

This receptor was obtained from a woman in her late teens or twenties who had recovered from COVID-19. Sequencing was performed on PBMCs or T cells enriched from blood (not recorded which). The V and J genes are TRBV18 and TRBJ1-6; 11 bases line up with TRBD1. The CDR3 DNA reads TGTGCCAGCTCACCAAAGGACAGGGGGCAGAATTCACCCCTCCACTTT. This sequence encodes CASSPKDRGQNSPLHF.